A selection of T cell receptor beta chains follows, all from one sample in a study of blood T cell repertoires in COVID-19. Data came from immunoSEQ multiplex PCR; TCRdb stores just in-frame clones and leaves some out. Here the sample spans over 50,000 clones, roughly 86% being singletons. The sample comprised peripheral blood. Receptors originate from a man aged 45-65 years with active COVID-19. CDR3s include the opening cysteine and the closing phenylalanine or tryptophan. Each record gives: clone size, D gene, J gene, V gene, CDR3 DNA, CDR3 protein. A D gene is named only where the DNA matches it firmly. Only some rows state a clone size, as once, few, many or a class for expanded clones.

>-|-|TRBJ2-1|TRBV4-1
TGCGCCAGCAGCCAGCACAGGTACAATGAGCAGTTCTTC
CASSQHRYNEQFF
>-|TRBD1|TRBJ2-2|TRBV5-5
TGTGCCAGCAGCCTGACGGGACAGGGGACCGGGGAGCTGTTTTTT
CASSLTGQGTGELFF
>-|TRBD1|TRBJ1-2|TRBV11-3
TGTGCCAGCAGCCTTGACAGGGGCTATGGCTACACCTTC
CASSLDRGYGYTF
>-|TRBD1|TRBJ2-1|TRBV5-6
TGTGCCAGCAGCTTGTGGGGGACAGCCAACAATGAGCAGTTCTTC
CASSLWGTANNEQFF
>once|TRBD2|TRBJ2-5|TRBV4-2
TGTGCCAGCAGCCCATCATTCGGCGGGAGAGAGACCCAGTACTTC
CASSPSFGGRETQYF
>-|TRBD2|TRBJ2-5|TRBV11-2
TGTGCCAGCAGCTTAGGCCTGCTGGCGGGGGGTATTGGAGAGACCCAGTACTTC
CASSLGLLAGGIGETQYF
>-|TRBD2|TRBJ2-1|TRBV6-5
TGTGCCAGCCGCGCCGGGACTATATACAATGAGCAGTTCTTC
CASRAGTIYNEQFF
>-|TRBD2|TRBJ2-2|TRBV5-8
TGTGCCAGCAGTCCGGGGGGATACACCGGGGAGCTGTTTTTT
CASSPGGYTGELFF
>once|-|TRBJ1-1|TRBV6-2/TRBV6-3
TGTGCCAGCAGTCAATCAGGGATTACGAACACTGAAGCTTTCTTT
CASSQSGITNTEAFF
>-|-|TRBJ2-3|TRBV3-1/TRBV3-2
TGTGCCAGCAGCCAAGGGCTCCCAGATACGCAGTATTTT
CASSQGLPDTQYF
>-|-|TRBJ1-4|TRBV4-3
TGCGCCAGCAGCCAAGATAGGGGTAGATTAAATGAAAAACTGTTTTTT
CASSQDRGRLNEKLFF
>few|TRBD1|TRBJ2-7|TRBV7-2
TGTGCCAGCAGCCCGGGACAGGGGGCTTACGAGCAGTACTTC
CASSPGQGAYEQYF
>-|-|TRBJ1-3|TRBV7-6
TGTGCCAGCAGCTTAGCTGCATCGGAGTTATGGACTGGAAACACCATATATTTT
CASSLAASELWTGNTIYF
>-|TRBD1|TRBJ1-2|TRBV18
TGTGCCAGCTCACCCCGGACAGGGGACTCCTATGGCTACACCTTC
CASSPRTGDSYGYTF
>-|-|TRBJ2-7|TRBV11-3
TGTGCCAACGTCCGACCGCCAGGTCTCTACGAGCAGTACTTC
CANVRPPGLYEQYF
>-|-|TRBJ2-7|TRBV11-3
TGTGCCAGCAGCCCTACGGGACATTGGTCCGAGCAGTACTTC
CASSPTGHWSEQYF
>-|-|TRBJ1-3|TRBV4-1
TGCGCCAGCAGCCCCCTCCGAGTCTCTGGAAACACCATATATTTT
CASSPLRVSGNTIYF
>few|-|TRBJ1-1|TRBV21-1
TGTGCCAGCAGCAACCATCGGGAGGGCAACACTGAAGCTTTCTTT
CASSNHREGNTEAFF
>-|TRBD1|TRBJ1-2|TRBV5-6
TGTGCCAGCAGCCACCCAACAGGGGGCGAAGGCTACACCTTC
CASSHPTGGEGYTF
>-|TRBD1|TRBJ2-7|TRBV6-2/TRBV6-3
TGTGCCAGCAGTTATTATTTGAGGGGGCACTACGAGCAGTACTTC
CASSYYLRGHYEQYF
>-|-|TRBJ2-7|TRBV12-3/TRBV12-4
TGTGCCAGCAGTTCTCACAGCTCCTACGAGCAGTACTTC
CASSSHSSYEQYF
>-|-|TRBJ2-3|TRBV9
TGTGCCAGCAGCGTAGCAAGCTCTCGCACAGATACGCAGTATTTT
CASSVASSRTDTQYF
>-|-|TRBJ2-7|TRBV5-6
TGTGCCAGGACCTCGGGCGGGAATCTCTACGAGCAGTACTTC
CARTSGGNLYEQYF
>few|-|TRBJ2-7|TRBV5-6
TGTGCCAGCACCCCACCGGGGAGATACGAGCAGTACTTC
CASTPPGRYEQYF
>-|-|TRBJ2-1|TRBV4-3
TGCGCCAGCAGCCAAGAGGTCGGCGGTTGGCAGTTCTTC
CASSQEVGGWQFF
>-|TRBD1|TRBJ2-7|TRBV10-3
TGTGCCATCAGAACGGACAGGGGGCTCATCGGCGAGCAGTACTTC
CAIRTDRGLIGEQYF
>-|-|TRBJ1-5|TRBV18
TGTGCCAGCTCACCAGCAGTTGATCAGCCCCAGCATTTT
CASSPAVDQPQHF
>-|-|TRBJ2-7|TRBV18
TGTGCCAGCTCACCGGTGAGAAAAGAGCAGTACTTC
CASSPVRKEQYF
>-|-|TRBJ1-6|TRBV5-1
TGCGCCAGCAGCTCGGAACCAGGGGAGGGTTCACCCCTCCACTTT
CASSSEPGEGSPLHF
>-|TRBD2|TRBJ2-5|TRBV7-2
TGTGCCAGCACCCCTAGCGGGGGGGAACAAGAGACCCAGTACTTC
CASTPSGGEQETQYF
>-|-|TRBJ1-2|TRBV6-5
TGTGCCAGCAGTTACTCGGGGGGGCTCTATGGCTACACCTTC
CASSYSGGLYGYTF
>-|TRBD2|TRBJ2-7|TRBV6-6
TGTGCCAGCAGTTACTTAGCGGGGGCCGCCTACGAGCAGTACTTC
CASSYLAGAAYEQYF
>-|-|TRBJ2-3|TRBV9
TGTGCCAGCAGTGAAGCGGGCTTTAGCACAGATACGCAGTATTTT
CASSEAGFSTDTQYF
>-|-|TRBJ1-6|TRBV6-1
TGTGCCAGCAGTGAAGAGTGGGCAGCCAATTCACCCCTCCACTTT
CASSEEWAANSPLHF
>-|-|TRBJ2-7|TRBV5-6
TGTGCCAGCAGCTTGGGGGTGGCAGGGCGAGAGCAGTACTTC
CASSLGVAGREQYF
>once|-|TRBJ2-3|TRBV21-1
TGTGCCAGCAGCGGTCCAACTAGCGGGGGGAGGGCAGATACGCAGTATTTT
CASSGPTSGGRADTQYF
>-|TRBD1|TRBJ1-5|TRBV30
TGTGCCTGGAGGGCACAGGGGGCGCGACAGCCCCAGCATTTT
CAWRAQGARQPQHF
>-|-|TRBJ1-4|TRBV5-6
TGTGCCAGCAGCGACAGACACACAGAGAAACTGTTTTTT
CASSDRHTEKLFF
>-|-|TRBJ1-2|TRBV6-1
TGTGCCAGCAGTGAACTAGGTTTACTCTATGGCTACACCTTC
CASSELGLLYGYTF
>-|-|TRBJ1-3|TRBV5-1
TGCGCCAGCAGCTCTGACTCCTCTGGAAACACCATATATTTT
CASSSDSSGNTIYF
>-|TRBD1|TRBJ2-7|TRBV28
TGTGCCAGTTATTCCGGGACAGGGGGTCGCGAGCAGTACTTC
CASYSGTGGREQYF
>few|-|TRBJ1-1|TRBV5-1
TGCGCCAGCAGCTTTGGACAGAGGAACACTGAAGCTTTCTTT
CASSFGQRNTEAFF